This T cell receptor beta chain originates from a study of regulatory T cells in long-lasting Graves disease. General observations from the study: Newly diagnosed disease favored TRBV20-1 and TRBJ2-1 over persistent disease.

V was shortened by 2 bases and J by 9 bases, with 8 bases between the two germline ends. Germline CDR1 is MNHEY and CDR2 is SVGEGT. This CDR3 has 12 amino acids. This clonotype has a handful of counts. Its antigen is not identified. Combining iRepertoire HTBI primers with Arm-PCR of CDR3 regions, the authors built TCR beta libraries. TCRdb reanalysed the multiplex PCR reads using MiXCR and keeps one entry per CDR3 protein. The data hold some 560,000 distinct CDR3 sequences, with more than 15% observed a single time. Described time point: newly diagnosed GD, antithyroid drugs for less than 3 months. With RNA extracted from PBMCs as input, the TCR library was made. These data also featured in a second study, about T cells in Graves' hyperthyroidism and ophthalmopathy. That report notes: It was considered stable Graves' hyperthyroidism when ophthalmopathy did not progress within 18 months. Most expanded thyroid clonotypes above 0.001 recurred in blood.

The sequence was obtained from a middle-aged woman with Graves disease. This sample comprised peripheral blood mononuclear cells (PBMCs), obtained at new diagnosis, from a patient treated with antithyroid drugs. This chain uses TRBV6-2 or TRBV6-3 with TRBJ1-3; D ambiguous. CDR3 DNA sequence: TGTGCCAGCAGTTACGTAGCGGGCACCATATATTTT. The encoded protein is CASSYVAGTIYF.